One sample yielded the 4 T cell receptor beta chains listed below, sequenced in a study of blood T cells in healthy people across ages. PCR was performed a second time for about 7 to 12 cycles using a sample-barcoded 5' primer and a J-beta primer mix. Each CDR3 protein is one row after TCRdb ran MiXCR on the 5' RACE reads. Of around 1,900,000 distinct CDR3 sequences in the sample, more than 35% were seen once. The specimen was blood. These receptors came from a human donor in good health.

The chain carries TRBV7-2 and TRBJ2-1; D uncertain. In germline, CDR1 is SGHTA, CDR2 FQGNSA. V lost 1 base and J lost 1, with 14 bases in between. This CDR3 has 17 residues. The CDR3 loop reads CASSLGPPRQSYNEQFF. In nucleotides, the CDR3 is TGTGCCAGCAGCTTAGGGCCCCCTCGGCAGTCCTACAATGAGCAGTTCTTC.

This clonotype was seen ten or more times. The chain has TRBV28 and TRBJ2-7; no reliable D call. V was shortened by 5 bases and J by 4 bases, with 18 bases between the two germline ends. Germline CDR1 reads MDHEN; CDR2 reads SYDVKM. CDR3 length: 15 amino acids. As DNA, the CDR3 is TGTGCCAGCAGTGGCATCGATCCAACAAAATACGAGCAGTACTTC. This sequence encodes CASSGIDPTKYEQYF.

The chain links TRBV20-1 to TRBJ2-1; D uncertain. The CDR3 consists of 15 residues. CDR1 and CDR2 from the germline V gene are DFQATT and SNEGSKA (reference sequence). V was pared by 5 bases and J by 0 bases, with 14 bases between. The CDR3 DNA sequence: TGCAGTGCTTTACCAGCGACGAGCTCCTACAATGAGCAGTTCTTC. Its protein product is CSALPATSSYNEQFF.

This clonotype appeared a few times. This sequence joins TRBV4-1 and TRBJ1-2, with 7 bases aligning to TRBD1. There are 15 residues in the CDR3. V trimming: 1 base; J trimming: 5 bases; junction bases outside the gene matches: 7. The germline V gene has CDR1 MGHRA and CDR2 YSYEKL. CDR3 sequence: CASSQVGDSVYGYTF. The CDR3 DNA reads TGCGCCAGCAGCCAAGTGGGGGACAGTGTTTATGGCTACACCTTC.